What follows are 13 T cell receptor beta chains derived from one specimen sequenced in a study of spatial heterogeneity in lung cancer. Time point specified: sample taken at primary tumor resection. TCRdb analysed the 5' RACE reads with MiXCR anew, one entry per CDR3 protein. The table records over 50,000 distinct CDR3 sequences, roughly 6.4% of them present only once. The sequencing here drew on PBMCs, taken at surgery. The receptors here all came from a female donor with early-stage non-small cell lung cancer.

This clonotype was seen repeatedly, ten times or more. The J gene is TRBJ2-7, the V gene TRBV10-3, with 7 positions matching TRBD1. J lost 6 bases, V lost 3 bases, and 5 bases had no gene match. Germline V gene lookup returns CDR1 ENHRY and CDR2 SYGVKD. CDR3 length: 13 amino acids. Here the CDR3 reads CAISDRTGAEQYF. Written as DNA, the CDR3 is TGTGCCATCAGTGACCGAACAGGGGCCGAGCAGTACTTC.

This clonotype was observed a few times. The J gene is TRBJ2-3, the V gene TRBV11-2; D possibly corresponds to TRBD2 (5 bases). This CDR3 is 16 amino acids long. Deletions cut 5 bases from V and 3 bases from J, with 18 bases between. In germline, CDR1 is SGHAT, CDR2 FQNNGV. The CDR3 sequence: CASSLLLGLATDTQYF. DNA of the CDR3: TGTGCCAGCAGCCTACTCCTCGGCCTAGCAACAGATACGCAGTATTTT.

The rearrangement links TRBV28 to TRBJ1-2; no clear D gene. V gave up 2 bases and J gave up 4 bases, with 11 bases separating them. The CDR3 totals 14 residues. The V gene's germline CDR1 is MDHEN and CDR2 SYDVKM. The CDR3, as DNA: TGTGCCAGCAGTTTACCTATTACTTCCTATGGCTACACCTTC. Residues: CASSLPITSYGYTF.

This clonotype was seen ten or more times. The gene calls are TRBV28 and TRBJ2-6; TRBD1 matches at 8 bases. The trim removed 3 bases at V and 2 bases at J, leaving 0 bases unmatched. CDR3 length: 15 residues. Germline V gives CDR1 MDHEN, CDR2 SYDVKM. Here the CDR3 reads CASSLGQAGANVLTF. CDR3 bases: TGTGCCAGCAGTTTGGGACAGGCTGGGGCCAACGTCCTGACTTTC.

The sample holds many counts of this clonotype. The rearrangement joins TRBV5-1 to TRBJ2-3; no clear D gene. The germline V and J ends were trimmed by 5 bases and 1 base, with 5 bases remaining between them. CDR1 and CDR2 (germline): SGHRS, YFSETQ. This CDR3 contains 12 residues. The chain's CDR3 is CASRQRTDTQYF. DNA of the CDR3: TGCGCCAGCAGGCAACGCACAGATACGCAGTATTTT.

The V gene is TRBV28, the J gene TRBJ2-4; no definite D call. Germline lookup yields CDR1 MDHEN and CDR2 SYDVKM. The V end lost 8 bases, the J end lost 2 bases, and 7 bases lay between the germline ends. The CDR3 extends over 12 amino acids. The CDR3 sequence: CASGDTKNIQYF. DNA of the CDR3: TGTGCCAGCGGAGACACCAAAAACATTCAGTACTTC.

V usage is TRBV5-6 and J usage is TRBJ2-5, with D possibly called TRBD1 or TRBD2 (5 bases each). V gave up 6 bases and J gave up 7 bases, with 19 bases separating them. The CDR3 runs 14 residues. Germline CDR1 SGHDT, CDR2 YYEEEE. The CDR3 nucleotides read TGTGCCAGCATCGACGGGGACGATGGAGCGACCCAGTACTTC. Translation: CASIDGDDGATQYF. The full variable domain, in which reference TRBV5-6 and TRBJ2-5 provide the parts outside the CDR3, is DAGVTQSPTHLIKTRGQQVTLRCSPKSGHDTVSWYQQALGQGPQFIFQYYEEEERQRGNFPDRFSGHQFPNYSSELNVNALLLGDSALYLCASIDGDDGATQYFGPGTRLLVL.

This clonotype was seen only a few times. This chain uses TRBV20-1 with TRBJ2-5; D could derive from TRBD1 or TRBD2 (6 bases each). Trimming left V 0 bases short and J 5 bases short, with 10 bases between. The CDR3 covers 13 residues. CDR1 and CDR2 from the germline V gene are DFQATT and SNEGSKA (reference sequence). CDR3 DNA sequence: TGCAGTGCTAGAGATAGGAGGGGGGAGACCCAGTACTTC. Its translation: CSARDRRGETQYF.

This clonotype was counted ten times or more. The rearrangement joins TRBV20-1 to TRBJ2-3; a weak D match, TRBD1 (5 bases). This CDR3 spans 12 amino acids. In germline, CDR1 is DFQATT, CDR2 SNEGSKA (reference sequence). CDR3 loop: CRGPVGTDTQYF. The CDR3, as DNA: TGCAGGGGGCCGGTGGGGACAGATACGCAGTATTTT.

The table lists this clonotype with a few counts. The gene calls are TRBV3-1 and TRBJ2-3; 8 bases are a match to TRBD2. The CDR3 sequence is 16 residues long. Germline V lookup: CDR1 LGHDT, CDR2 YNNKEL (reference sequence). Trimming cost V 5 bases and J 0 bases; bases outside gene matches: 7. The CDR3, as DNA: TGTGCCAGCAGCTCCTGGGCGGGGGGAAGCACAGATACGCAGTATTTT. This encodes CASSSWAGGSTDTQYF.

The chain employs TRBV5-1 and TRBJ1-5, with TRBD1 matching over 11 bases. V shed 4 bases and J 0 bases; nucleotides not matched to a gene: 6. This CDR3 has 17 amino acids. Germline lookup yields CDR1 SGHRS and CDR2 YFSETQ. CDR3 DNA sequence: TGCGCCAGCAGCCCCGGGACAGGGGGAAATAGCAATCAGCCCCAGCATTTT. It codes for CASSPGTGGNSNQPQHF.

This clonotype was seen many times. CDR3 loop: CASSPGQRNQPQHF. The CDR3 DNA is TGTGCCAGCTCACCGGGACAGCGCAATCAGCCCCAGCATTTT. V gene TRBV18 combines with J gene TRBJ1-5; 7 bases are a match to TRBD1. The CDR3 sequence is 14 residues long. Germline CDR1 reads KGHSH; CDR2 reads LQKENI. Losses at the gene ends were 3 bases for V and 2 bases for J; bases not matched to a gene: 1.

This clonotype was counted at least ten times. The chain links TRBV5-1 to TRBJ2-4; 8 bases are shared with TRBD2. V lost 6 bases, J lost 0 bases, and 5 bases stayed unmatched. CDR1 and CDR2 from the germline V gene are SGHRS and YFSETQ. This CDR3 is built from 15 residues. CDR3 DNA sequence: TGCGCCAGCACCCTCCTAGCGGGAGCCAAAAACATTCAGTACTTC. Its protein is CASTLLAGAKNIQYF.